These T cell receptor beta chains were read from a single sample in a study of beta chain features in type 1 diabetes. Assay: immunoSEQ multiplex PCR; the TCRdb copy retains only in-frame clones and omits some. Of 500,000 to 850,000 clones in the sample, around 15% were seen once. Sample: naive CD4+ T cells from blood. The receptors derive from a man between 18 and 35 years old with type 1 diabetes. Each CDR3 is given with its conserved first and last residue. A D gene is named only where the DNA matches it firmly. Clone size is not always given. Where it is, it says once, few, many or a class for expanded clones.

j_gene | abundance | v_gene | d_gene | CDR3aa | CDR3nt
TRBJ1-6 | few | TRBV30 | TRBD1 | CAWSADRGPSLHF | TGTGCCTGGAGCGCTGACAGGGGGCCGTCCCTCCACTTT
TRBJ2-3 | few | TRBV7-7 | NA | CASSLGRSSTDTQYF | TGTGCTAGCAGCCTTGGACGGTCTTCCACAGATACGCAGTATTTT
TRBJ1-1 | few | TRBV5-1 | NA | CASSLDGGNTEAFF | TGCGCCAGCAGCTTGGACGGGGGTAACACTGAAGCTTTCTTT
TRBJ1-1 | few | TRBV4-1 | NA | CASSQERNPGRAFF | TGCGCCAGCAGCCAAGAGAGGAACCCAGGAAGGGCTTTCTTT
TRBJ2-7 | few | TRBV7-9 | TRBD2 | CASSLIRGGDYEQYF | TGTGCCAGCAGCTTAATCCGGGGAGGGGACTACGAGCAGTACTTC
TRBJ2-5 | NA | TRBV7-9 | NA | CASSLAGIETQYF | TGTGCCAGCAGCTTAGCGGGAATCGAGACCCAGTACTTC
TRBJ1-6 | few | TRBV30 | NA | CAWSVGGRGSSPLHF | TGTGCCTGGAGTGTTGGTGGGAGGGGGTCTTCACCCCTCCACTTT
TRBJ2-7 | NA | TRBV18 | TRBD1 | CASSPQEPGQVEQYF | TGTGCCAGCTCACCACAAGAGCCGGGACAGGTCGAGCAGTACTTC
TRBJ1-2 | few | TRBV7-3 | TRBD1 | CASAPGRGRFNYGYTF | TGTGCCAGCGCCCCGGGCAGGGGGCGTTTTAACTATGGCTACACCTTC
TRBJ2-1 | NA | TRBV28 | TRBD2 | CASSRLSGRGYNEQFF | TGTGCCAGCAGTCGCCTCAGCGGGAGAGGATACAATGAGCAGTTCTTC
TRBJ2-5 | NA | TRBV11-3 | TRBD2 | CASSLQGGETQYF | TGTGCCAGCAGCTTACAGGGAGGGGAGACCCAGTACTTC
TRBJ2-7 | few | TRBV25-1 | TRBD1 | CATLRTGGYEQYF | TGTGCCACCCTAAGGACAGGGGGCTACGAGCAGTACTTC
TRBJ2-1 | NA | TRBV7-9 | TRBD2 | CASSLLAGDFHEQFF | TGTGCCAGCAGCTTATTAGCGGGAGATTTCCATGAGCAGTTCTTC
TRBJ2-5 | NA | TRBV10-3 | TRBD1 | CASRTGGEETQYF | TGTGCCAGCCGGACAGGGGGCGAAGAGACCCAGTACTTC
TRBJ1-6 | NA | TRBV10-3 | TRBD1 | CAISQTGGLGNSPLHF | TGTGCCATCAGTCAGACAGGGGGTCTCGGTAATTCACCCCTCCACTTT
TRBJ2-1 | few | TRBV4-1 | TRBD2 | CASSQELASGVPYNEQFF | TGCGCCAGCAGCCAAGAATTAGCTAGCGGGGTACCTTACAATGAGCAGTTCTTC
TRBJ1-2 | NA | TRBV18 | TRBD1 | CASSRDSSYGYTF | TGTGCCAGCTCCCGGGACAGCAGCTATGGCTACACCTTC
TRBJ2-3 | few | TRBV7-2 | NA | CASGPRVPRTDTQYF | TGTGCCAGCGGGCCCCGGGTCCCCCGCACAGATACGCAGTATTTT